A selection of T cell receptor beta chains follows, all from one sample in a study of blood T cells in healthy people across ages. TCRdb passed the 5' RACE reads through MiXCR, listing each CDR3 protein once. The table includes about 1.6 million distinct CDR3 sequences, about 35% detected once. Input material: blood. The receptors here all came from a woman between 25 and 40 years old in good health. The conserved cysteine and the conserved F or W are not part of the CDR3 here. D genes are given only for firm matches.

>NA|TRBJ1-2|TRBV4-2
ASSPDYINYGYT
>TRBD2|TRBJ2-5|TRBV7-9
ASSRTGRGEETQY
>TRBD1|TRBJ2-7|TRBV5-1
ASSLRPGTGVHEQY
>TRBD2|TRBJ2-3|TRBV4-2
ASSQDEGASGRGDTQY
>TRBD1|TRBJ1-6|TRBV6-1
ASRPDRGQNSPLH
>NA|TRBJ2-7|TRBV7-9
ASTLDSYEQY
>NA|TRBJ2-3|TRBV27
ASSTPSTSTDTQY
>TRBD2|TRBJ2-1|TRBV24-1
ATSGLAGAPEQF
>NA|TRBJ2-1|TRBV2
ASSEVGNGYNEQF
>NA|TRBJ2-7|TRBV29-1
SVGRTQGSYGQY
>NA|TRBJ2-1|TRBV7-9
ALGGSYNEQF
>TRBD1|TRBJ1-2|TRBV5-1
ASSLGQGETNYGYT
>TRBD2|TRBJ2-1|TRBV11-2
ASSPPPGLADYNEQF
>NA|TRBJ1-1|TRBV20-1
SARFPGLNTEAF
>TRBD2|TRBJ2-3|TRBV20-1
SAFIAGSTDTQY
>TRBD1|TRBJ2-1|TRBV7-3
ASSATGGTYNEQF
>NA|TRBJ2-5|TRBV4-1
ASGSQGVETQY
>NA|TRBJ2-3|TRBV27
ASSLMFSRTDTQY
>NA|TRBJ1-1|TRBV18
ASSQKEDTEAF
>NA|TRBJ1-4|TRBV5-1
ASSQAGGPNEKLF
>NA|TRBJ2-7|TRBV24-1
ATSEGPSYEQY
>NA|TRBJ2-2|TRBV27
ASSFLRLLNTGELF
>NA|TRBJ1-6|TRBV20-1
SALPGGSSYNSPPH
>TRBD2|TRBJ2-5|TRBV7-9
ASSSRGLAPRGQETQY
>TRBD1|NA|TRBV13
ASSTRQGPTHHEQY
>TRBD1|TRBJ1-1|TRBV5-4
AVQGEGVEAF
>TRBD1|TRBJ1-5|TRBV5-1
ASSLNPGTVGQPQH
>TRBD1|TRBJ2-3|TRBV25-1
ASSDRGYTDTQY
>NA|TRBJ1-1|TRBV3-1
ASRRPGSEAF
>NA|TRBJ1-2|TRBV7-2
ASSLGGQGQSNYGYT
>TRBD1|TRBJ1-2|TRBV4-1
ASSQLPGGHNYGYT
>NA|TRBJ1-1|TRBV9
ASRRNRAQLLTEAF
>NA|TRBJ2-7|TRBV7-8
ASSRAGGFYEQY
>NA|TRBJ1-3|TRBV4-1
ASSQENSGNTIY
>NA|TRBJ2-1|TRBV20-1
SASPKRPQQF
>NA|TRBJ2-7|TRBV20-1
SARDQRGTGEQY
>TRBD2|TRBJ2-7|TRBV6-2/TRBV6-3
ASREGVGGSSYEQY
>NA|TRBJ1-1|TRBV5-1
ASSLKGGYAF
>TRBD2|TRBJ2-1|TRBV3-1
ASSQDTGLGVYNEQF
>NA|TRBJ2-6|TRBV28
ASSSPGESPPGANVLT
>NA|TRBJ2-1|TRBV20-1
SAPRLLYNEQF
>NA|TRBJ2-2|TRBV30
AWSVGYTGELF
>NA|TRBJ2-5|TRBV27
ASRTPGSKGETQY
>NA|TRBJ2-7|TRBV5-1
ASVLQPGTHPYEQY
>TRBD2|TRBJ2-3|TRBV6-2/TRBV6-3
ASSYRRLAADTQY
>TRBD2|TRBJ2-3|TRBV28
ASLASGRADTQY
>TRBD1|TRBJ2-7|TRBV5-5
ASSLDPGQSSYEQY
>TRBD1|TRBJ2-5|TRBV18
ASSPVLGTGGAGEQY
>TRBD2|TRBJ2-5|TRBV20-1
SASTASGVVKTQY
>NA|TRBJ2-7|TRBV28
ASSLPRGGAREQY
>TRBD1|TRBJ1-6|TRBV4-1
ASSQGQGKDNSPLH
>NA|TRBJ2-1|TRBV7-6
ASSLAEHNERF
>NA|TRBJ1-4|TRBV7-9
ASSPQGSVLNEKLF
>NA|TRBJ2-5|TRBV4-2
ASSQDVIAEAQY